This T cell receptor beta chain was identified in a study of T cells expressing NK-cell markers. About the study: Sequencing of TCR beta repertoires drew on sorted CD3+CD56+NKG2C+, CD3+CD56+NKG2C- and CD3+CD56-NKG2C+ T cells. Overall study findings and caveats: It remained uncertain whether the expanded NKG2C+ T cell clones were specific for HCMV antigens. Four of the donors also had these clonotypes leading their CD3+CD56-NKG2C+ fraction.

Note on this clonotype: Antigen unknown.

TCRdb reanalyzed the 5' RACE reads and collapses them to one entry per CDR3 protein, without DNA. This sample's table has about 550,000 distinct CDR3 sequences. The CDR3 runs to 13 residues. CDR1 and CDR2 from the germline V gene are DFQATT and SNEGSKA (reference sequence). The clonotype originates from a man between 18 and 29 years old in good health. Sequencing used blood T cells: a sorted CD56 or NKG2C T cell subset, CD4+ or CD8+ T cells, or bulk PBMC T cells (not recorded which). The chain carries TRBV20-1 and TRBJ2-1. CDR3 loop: CSARGDPPYEQFF.